Listed below are T cell receptor beta chains from one sample, sequenced in a study of blood T cell repertoires in COVID-19. Assay used: immunoSEQ multiplex PCR; TCRdb lists only in-frame clones, some missing. The sample records a few hundred thousand clones, roughly nine tenths being singletons. Source material: peripheral blood. These receptors all come from a man younger than 30 who had recovered from COVID-19. CDR3s include the opening cysteine and the closing phenylalanine or tryptophan.

j_call,v_call,cdr3_aa
TRBJ1-4,TRBV24-1,CAIPGQTNEKLFF
TRBJ2-3,TRBV5-4,CASSYSGSSDTQYF
TRBJ2-1,TRBV7-6,CASSIGTGNNEQFF
TRBJ2-1,TRBV5-6,CASSFPYNEQFF
TRBJ2-7,TRBV7-9,CASSLGSGYEQYF
TRBJ1-1,TRBV7-9,CASSLGQEGTEAFF
TRBJ2-1,TRBV25-1,CASKRHPSDEQFF
TRBJ2-7,TRBV10-3,CAIRPDRGAYEQYF
TRBJ2-1,TRBV7-3,CASSLEGALNNEQFF
TRBJ1-5,TRBV7-2,CASSLSGQGQPQHF
TRBJ2-2,TRBV5-6,CASSLFAGGELFF
TRBJ1-1,TRBV18,CASSPLKQVNTEAFF
TRBJ2-7,TRBV19,CASTDRVTYEQYF
TRBJ2-3,TRBV4-1,CASSLQGTDTQYF
TRBJ2-7,TRBV12-5,CASGLRDSPFEQYF
TRBJ2-3,TRBV21-1,CASSKSSPSRYTDTQYF
TRBJ2-5,TRBV30,CAWVPGLVGTAQYF
TRBJ2-1,TRBV9,CASSVDVAGGPGEQFF
TRBJ1-2,TRBV2,CASSEFGSDGYTF
TRBJ2-7,TRBV18,CASSPPWGQGSHEQYF
TRBJ2-2,TRBV10-3,CAISESRRGPGELFF
TRBJ2-1,TRBV3-1/TRBV3-2,CASSGRGSLGGNEQFF
TRBJ2-5,TRBV5-1,CASSWGTSGAQETQYF
TRBJ1-3,TRBV19,CASSPNLLRGPSDTIYF
TRBJ1-5,TRBV3-1/TRBV3-2,CASSQDTGNQPQHF
TRBJ2-1,TRBV3-1/TRBV3-2,CASSQGQVTGDEQFF
TRBJ1-1,TRBV6-5,CASRKDSLNTEAFF
TRBJ1-1,TRBV2,CASSGTRDTGSEAFF
TRBJ1-1,TRBV9,CASSVSTGGLNTEAFF
TRBJ1-2,TRBV19,CASNPTGGDLGDGYTF
TRBJ2-3,TRBV12-3/TRBV12-4,CASATGADTQYF
TRBJ2-7,TRBV30,CAWKGSSYEQYF
TRBJ1-1,TRBV19,CASSLPGAEAFF
TRBJ2-3,TRBV6-1,CASSDPLDGGADTQYF
TRBJ2-7,TRBV7-2,CASSAGAPYEQYF
TRBJ1-1,TRBV6-5,CASIGQGRTEAFF
TRBJ1-5,TRBV5-1,CASSLDRDDWPQHF
TRBJ2-7,TRBV30,CAWSYRDEQYF
TRBJ1-1,TRBV4-3,CASSQELQAAFTEAFF
TRBJ2-7,TRBV5-6,CASLLSWGAYEQYF
TRBJ2-1,TRBV10-3,CAISASQGLAEGYNEQFF
TRBJ2-3,TRBV6-5,CASNRLAATDTQYF
TRBJ1-5,TRBV2,CASSQGDGNQPQHF
TRBJ2-5,TRBV21-1,CASSAQPGLAEKETQYF
TRBJ1-2,TRBV4-2,CASSQNGLSYGYTF
TRBJ2-5,TRBV10-3,CAIQPSGVQETQYF